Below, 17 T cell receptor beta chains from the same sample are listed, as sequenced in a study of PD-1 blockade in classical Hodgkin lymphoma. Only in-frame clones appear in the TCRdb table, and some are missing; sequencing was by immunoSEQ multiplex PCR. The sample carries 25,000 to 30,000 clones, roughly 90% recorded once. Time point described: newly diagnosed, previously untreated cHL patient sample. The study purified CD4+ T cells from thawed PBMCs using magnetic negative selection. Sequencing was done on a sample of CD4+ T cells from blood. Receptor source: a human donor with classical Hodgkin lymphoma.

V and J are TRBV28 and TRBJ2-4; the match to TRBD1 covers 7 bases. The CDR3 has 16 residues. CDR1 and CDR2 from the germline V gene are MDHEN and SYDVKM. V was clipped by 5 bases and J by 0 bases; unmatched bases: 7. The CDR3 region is CASSRDRVEAKNIQYF. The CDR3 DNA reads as TGTGCCAGCAGTCGTGACAGGGTGGAAGCCAAAAACATTCAGTACTTC.

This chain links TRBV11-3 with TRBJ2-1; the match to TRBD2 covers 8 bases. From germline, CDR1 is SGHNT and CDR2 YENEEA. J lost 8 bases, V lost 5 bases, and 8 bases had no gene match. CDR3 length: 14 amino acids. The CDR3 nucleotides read TGTGCCAGCAGCGCCGGGACTAGTCCCCATGAGCAGTTCTTC. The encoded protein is CASSAGTSPHEQFF.

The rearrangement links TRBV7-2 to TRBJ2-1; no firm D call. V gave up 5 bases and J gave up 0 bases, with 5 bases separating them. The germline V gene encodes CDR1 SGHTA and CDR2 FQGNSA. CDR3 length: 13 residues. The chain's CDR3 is CASSGGSYNEQFF. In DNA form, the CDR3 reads TGTGCCAGCAGCGGCGGCTCCTACAATGAGCAGTTCTTC.

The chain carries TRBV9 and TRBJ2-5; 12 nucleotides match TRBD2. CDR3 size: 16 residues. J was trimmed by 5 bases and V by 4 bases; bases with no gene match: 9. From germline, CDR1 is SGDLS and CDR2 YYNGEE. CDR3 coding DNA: TGTGCCAGCAGCCTAACTAGCGGGAGGTCTGGGGAGACCCAGTACTTC. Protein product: CASSLTSGRSGETQYF.

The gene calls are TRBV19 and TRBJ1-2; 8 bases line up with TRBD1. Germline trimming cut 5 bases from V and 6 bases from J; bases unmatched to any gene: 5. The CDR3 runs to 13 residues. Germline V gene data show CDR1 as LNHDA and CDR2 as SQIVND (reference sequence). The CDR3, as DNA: TGTGCCAGTAGTCCCGACAGGGGACATGGCTACACCTTC. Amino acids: CASSPDRGHGYTF. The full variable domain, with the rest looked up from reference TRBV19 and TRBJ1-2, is DGGITQSPKYLFRKEGQNVTLSCEQNLNHDAMYWYRQDPGQGLRLIYYSQIVNDFQKGDIAEGYSVSREKKESFPLTVTSAQKNPTAFYLCASSPDRGHGYTFGSGTRLTVV.

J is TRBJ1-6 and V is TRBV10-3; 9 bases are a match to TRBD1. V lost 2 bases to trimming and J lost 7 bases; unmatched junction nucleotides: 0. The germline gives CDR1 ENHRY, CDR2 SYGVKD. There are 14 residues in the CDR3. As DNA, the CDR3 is TGTGCCATCAGTGAGGGGACAGGGAATTCACCCCTCCACTTT. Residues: CAISEGTGNSPLHF.

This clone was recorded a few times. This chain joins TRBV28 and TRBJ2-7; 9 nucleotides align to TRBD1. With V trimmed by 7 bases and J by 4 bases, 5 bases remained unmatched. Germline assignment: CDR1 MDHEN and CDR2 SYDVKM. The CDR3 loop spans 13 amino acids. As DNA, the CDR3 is TGTGCCAGCATACAGGGGGCGCGGTACGAGCAGTACTTC. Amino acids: CASIQGARYEQYF.

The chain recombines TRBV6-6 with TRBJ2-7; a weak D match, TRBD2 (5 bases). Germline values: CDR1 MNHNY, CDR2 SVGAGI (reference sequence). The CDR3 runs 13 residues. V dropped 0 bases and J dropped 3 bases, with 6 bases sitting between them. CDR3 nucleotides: TGTGCCAGCAGTTACTCCGGGAACTACGAGCAGTACTTC. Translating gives CASSYSGNYEQYF.

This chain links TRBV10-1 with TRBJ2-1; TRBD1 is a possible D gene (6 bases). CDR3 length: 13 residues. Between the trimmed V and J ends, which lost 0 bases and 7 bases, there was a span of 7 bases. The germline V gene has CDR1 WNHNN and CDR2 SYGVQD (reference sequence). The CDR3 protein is CASSESGTNEQFF. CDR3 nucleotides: TGCGCCAGCAGTGAGTCGGGGACAAATGAGCAGTTCTTC.

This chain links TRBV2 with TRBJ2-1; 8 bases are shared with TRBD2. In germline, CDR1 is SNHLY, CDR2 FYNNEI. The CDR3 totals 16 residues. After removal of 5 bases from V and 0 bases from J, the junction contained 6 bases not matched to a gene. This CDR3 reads CASSRSGTSSYNEQFF. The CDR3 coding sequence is TGTGCCAGCAGTCGATCCGGGACTAGCTCCTACAATGAGCAGTTCTTC.

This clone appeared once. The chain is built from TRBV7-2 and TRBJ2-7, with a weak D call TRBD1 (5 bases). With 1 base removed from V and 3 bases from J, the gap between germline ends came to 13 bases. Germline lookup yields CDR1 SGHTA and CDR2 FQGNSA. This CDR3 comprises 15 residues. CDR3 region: CASSLVADSSYEQYF. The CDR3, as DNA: TGTGCCAGCAGCTTAGTGGCAGACAGTAGCTACGAGCAGTACTTC.

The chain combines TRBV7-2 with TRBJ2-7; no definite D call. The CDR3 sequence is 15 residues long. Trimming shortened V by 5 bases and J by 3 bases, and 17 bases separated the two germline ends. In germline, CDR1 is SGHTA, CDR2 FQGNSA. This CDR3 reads CASSPGRAENYEQYF. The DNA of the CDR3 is TGTGCCAGCAGCCCCGGGCGCGCGGAAAACTACGAGCAGTACTTC.

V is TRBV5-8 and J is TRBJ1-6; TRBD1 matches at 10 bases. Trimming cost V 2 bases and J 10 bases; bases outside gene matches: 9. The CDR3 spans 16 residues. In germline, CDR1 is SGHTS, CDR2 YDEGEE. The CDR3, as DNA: TGTGCCAGCAGCTTCACCTTCGGGACAGGGGACTCACCCCTCCACTTT. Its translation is CASSFTFGTGDSPLHF. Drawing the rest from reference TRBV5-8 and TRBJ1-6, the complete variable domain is EAGVTQSPTHLIKTRGQQATLRCSPISGHTSVYWYQQALGLGLQFLLWYDEGEERNRGNFPPRFSGRQFPNYSSELNVNALELEDSALYLCASSFTFGTGDSPLHFGNGTRLTVT.

The CDR3 is CASSPSFGEQFF. Here the CDR3 DNA reads TGTGCCAGCAGCCCGTCTTTTGGCGAGCAGTTCTTC. This chain uses TRBV9 with TRBJ2-1; no reliable D call. The CDR3 totals 12 residues. V was cut by 4 bases and J by 10 bases, with 12 bases left in between. CDR1 and CDR2 from the germline V gene are SGDLS and YYNGEE.

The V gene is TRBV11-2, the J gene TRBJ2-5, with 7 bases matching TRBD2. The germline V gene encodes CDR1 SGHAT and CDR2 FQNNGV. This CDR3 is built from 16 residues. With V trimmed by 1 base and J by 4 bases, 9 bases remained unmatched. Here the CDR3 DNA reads TGTGCCAGCAGCTTAGGGTCAGCGGGGCTCAGAGAGACCCAGTACTTC. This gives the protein CASSLGSAGLRETQYF.

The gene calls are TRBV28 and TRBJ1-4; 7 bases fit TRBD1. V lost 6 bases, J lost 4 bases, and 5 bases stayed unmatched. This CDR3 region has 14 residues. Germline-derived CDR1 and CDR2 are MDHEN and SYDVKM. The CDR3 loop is CASRQTGDNEKLFF. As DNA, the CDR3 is TGTGCCAGCAGACAAACAGGGGATAATGAAAAACTGTTTTTT.

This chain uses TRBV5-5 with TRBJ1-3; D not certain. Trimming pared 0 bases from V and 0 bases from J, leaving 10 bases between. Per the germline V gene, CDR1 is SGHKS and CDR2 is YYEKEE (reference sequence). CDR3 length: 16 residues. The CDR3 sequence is CASSLAGGVSGNTIYF. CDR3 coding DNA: TGTGCCAGCAGCTTGGCGGGCGGGGTCTCTGGAAACACCATATATTTT.